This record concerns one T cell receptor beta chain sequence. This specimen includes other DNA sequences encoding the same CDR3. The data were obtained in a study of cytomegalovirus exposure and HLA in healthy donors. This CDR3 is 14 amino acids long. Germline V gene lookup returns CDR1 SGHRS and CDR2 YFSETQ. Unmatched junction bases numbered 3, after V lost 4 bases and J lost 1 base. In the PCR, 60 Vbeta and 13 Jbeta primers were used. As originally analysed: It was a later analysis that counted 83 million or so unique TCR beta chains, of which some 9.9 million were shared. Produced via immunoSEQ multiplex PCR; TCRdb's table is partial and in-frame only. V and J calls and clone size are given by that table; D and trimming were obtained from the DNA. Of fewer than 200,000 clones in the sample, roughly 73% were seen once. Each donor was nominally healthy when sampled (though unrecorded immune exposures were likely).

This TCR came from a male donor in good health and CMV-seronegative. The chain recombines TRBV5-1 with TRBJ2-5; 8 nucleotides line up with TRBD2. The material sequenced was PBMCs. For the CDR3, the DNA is TGCGCCAGCAGCGCAACTAGCGGCCAAGAGACCCAGTACTTC. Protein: CASSATSGQETQYF. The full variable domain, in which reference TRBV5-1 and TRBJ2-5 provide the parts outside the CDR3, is KAGVTQTPRYLIKTRGQQVTLSCSPISGHRSVSWYQQTPGQGLQFLFEYFSETQRNKGNFPGRFSGRQFSNSRSEMNVSTLELGDSALYLCASSATSGQETQYFGPGTRLLVL.